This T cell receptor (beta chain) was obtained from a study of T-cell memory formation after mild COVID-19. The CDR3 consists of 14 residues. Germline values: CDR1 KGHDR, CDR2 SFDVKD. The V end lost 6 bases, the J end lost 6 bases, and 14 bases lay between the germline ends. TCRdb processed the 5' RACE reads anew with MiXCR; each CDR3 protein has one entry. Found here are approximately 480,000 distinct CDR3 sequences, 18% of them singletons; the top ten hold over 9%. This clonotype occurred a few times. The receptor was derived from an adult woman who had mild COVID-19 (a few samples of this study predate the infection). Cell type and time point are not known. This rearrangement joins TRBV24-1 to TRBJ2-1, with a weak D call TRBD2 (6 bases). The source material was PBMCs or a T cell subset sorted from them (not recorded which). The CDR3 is CATSRESPRNEQFF. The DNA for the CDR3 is TGTGCCACCAGTCGGGAGTCCCCTCGCAATGAGCAGTTCTTC.